This T cell receptor beta chain appears in the sequencing data of a study of T cells in Graves' hyperthyroidism and ophthalmopathy. General study results and limits: Blood also held most thyroid clonotypes expanded beyond 0.001. It was a median about 6 months before onset that the model predicted ophthalmopathy.

The source material, RNA transcripts, was used to amplify TCR beta CDR3 regions. The HTBI primer set was used in a first-round RT-PCR of the TCR CDR3. Each CDR3 protein is one row after TCRdb ran MiXCR on the multiplex PCR reads. Of hundreds of thousands of distinct CDR3 sequences detected, about 43% appear once; the ten largest clones hold 8.2%. The germline gives CDR1 SGHTA, CDR2 FQGNSA. V lost 0 bases to trimming and J lost 5 bases; unmatched junction nucleotides: 11. This CDR3 is 17 amino acids long. Newly diagnosed hyperthyroidism patients aged 18 to 65 years had disease lasting under 2 months. This clonotype was detected a few times. Its antigen is not known.

Input material: peripheral blood or thyroid tissue (not recorded which). The TCR was taken from a woman between 18 and 29 years old with Graves' hyperthyroidism. The chain recombines TRBV7-2 with TRBJ2-5; 8 bases fit TRBD1. The CDR3 protein is CASSLAAGQEASETQYF. The CDR3 bases are TGTGCCAGCAGCTTAGCGGCGGGACAGGAGGCAAGCGAGACCCAGTACTTC. The variable domain in full, completed from reference TRBV7-2 and TRBJ2-5, reads GAGVSQSPSNKVTEKGKDVELRCDPISGHTALYWYRQSLGQGLEFLIYFQGNSAPDKSGLPSDRFSAERTGGSVSTLTIQRTQQEDSAVYLCASSLAAGQEASETQYFGPGTRLLVL.